Sequencing of this T cell receptor (beta chain) was carried out in a study of T cell responses to AZD1222 COVID-19 vaccine. Study-level findings and limits: Donor demographics were predominantly white British with a female majority; clonal diversity may be underestimated. Among those given AZD1222, only five to seven were seropositive at baseline.

V dropped 3 bases and J dropped 4 bases, with 15 bases sitting between them. Germline CDR1 is LNHDA and CDR2 is SQIVND (reference sequence). This CDR3 comprises 15 residues. As for this clone: Antigen unknown.

The table came from immunoSEQ multiplex PCR; TCRdb's copy has only in-frame clones and leaves some out. The repertoire holds 150,000 to 160,000 clones, with roughly nine tenths as singletons. The chain recombines TRBV19 with TRBJ1-2; possibly TRBD1 for D (6 bases). The receptor was isolated from an adult in good health. The input for sequencing was peripheral blood, taken on day 0 of AZD1222 vaccination. CDR3 residues: CASSIWQGIGYGYTF. DNA of the CDR3: TGTGCCAGTAGTATTTGGCAGGGGATTGGCTATGGCTACACCTTC.